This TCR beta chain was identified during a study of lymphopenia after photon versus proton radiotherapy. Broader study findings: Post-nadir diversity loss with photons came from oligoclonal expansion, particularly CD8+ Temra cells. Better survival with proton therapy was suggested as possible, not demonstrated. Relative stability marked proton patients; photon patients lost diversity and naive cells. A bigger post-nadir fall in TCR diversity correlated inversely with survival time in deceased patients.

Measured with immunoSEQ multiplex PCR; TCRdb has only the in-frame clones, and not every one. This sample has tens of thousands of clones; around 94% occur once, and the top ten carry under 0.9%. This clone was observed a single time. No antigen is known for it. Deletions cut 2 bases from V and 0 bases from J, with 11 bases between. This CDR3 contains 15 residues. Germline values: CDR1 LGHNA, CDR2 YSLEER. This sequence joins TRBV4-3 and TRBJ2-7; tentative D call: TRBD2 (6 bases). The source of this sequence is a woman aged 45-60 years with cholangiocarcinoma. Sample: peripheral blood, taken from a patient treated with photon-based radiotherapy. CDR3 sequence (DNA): TGCGCCAGCAGCCAACTTCAGGGACTCTCCTACGAGCAGTACTTC. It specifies CASSQLQGLSYEQYF.